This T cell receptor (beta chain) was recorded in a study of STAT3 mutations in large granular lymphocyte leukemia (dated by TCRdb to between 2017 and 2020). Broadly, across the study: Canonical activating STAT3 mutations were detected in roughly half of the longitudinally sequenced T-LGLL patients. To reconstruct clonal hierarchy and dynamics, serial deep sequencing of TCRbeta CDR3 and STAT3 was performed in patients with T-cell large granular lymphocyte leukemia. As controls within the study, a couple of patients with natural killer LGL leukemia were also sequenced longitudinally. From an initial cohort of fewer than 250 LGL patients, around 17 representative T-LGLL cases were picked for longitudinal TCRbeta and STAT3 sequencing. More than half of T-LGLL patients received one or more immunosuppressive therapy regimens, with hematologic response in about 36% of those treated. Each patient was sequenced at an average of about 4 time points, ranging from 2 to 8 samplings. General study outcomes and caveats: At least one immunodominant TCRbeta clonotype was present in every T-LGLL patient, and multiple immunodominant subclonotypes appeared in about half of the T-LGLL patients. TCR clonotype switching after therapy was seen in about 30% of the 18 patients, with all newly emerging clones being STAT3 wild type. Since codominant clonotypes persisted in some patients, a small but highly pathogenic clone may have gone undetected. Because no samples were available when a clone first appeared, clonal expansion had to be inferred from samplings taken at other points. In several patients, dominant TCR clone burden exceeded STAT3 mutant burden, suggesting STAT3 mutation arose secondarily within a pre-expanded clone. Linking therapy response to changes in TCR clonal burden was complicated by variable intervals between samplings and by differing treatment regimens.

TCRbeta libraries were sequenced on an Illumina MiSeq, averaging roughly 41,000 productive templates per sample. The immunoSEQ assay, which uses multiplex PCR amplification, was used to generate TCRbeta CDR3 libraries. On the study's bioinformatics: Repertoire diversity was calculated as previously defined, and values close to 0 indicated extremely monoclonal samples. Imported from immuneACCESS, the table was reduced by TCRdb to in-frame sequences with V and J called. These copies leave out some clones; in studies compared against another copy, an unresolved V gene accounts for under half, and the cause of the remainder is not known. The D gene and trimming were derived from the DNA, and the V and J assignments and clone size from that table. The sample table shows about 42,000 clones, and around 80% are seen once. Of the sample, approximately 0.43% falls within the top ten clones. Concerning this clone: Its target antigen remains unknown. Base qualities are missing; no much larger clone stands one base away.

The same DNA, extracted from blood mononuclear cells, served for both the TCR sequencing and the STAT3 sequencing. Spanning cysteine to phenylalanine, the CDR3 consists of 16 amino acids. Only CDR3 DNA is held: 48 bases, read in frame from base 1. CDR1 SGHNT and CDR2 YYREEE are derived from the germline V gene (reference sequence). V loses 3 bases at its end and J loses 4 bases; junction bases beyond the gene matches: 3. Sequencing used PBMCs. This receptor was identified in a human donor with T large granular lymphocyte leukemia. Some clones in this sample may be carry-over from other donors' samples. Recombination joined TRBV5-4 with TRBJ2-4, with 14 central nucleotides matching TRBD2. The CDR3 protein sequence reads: CASSSGLAGGKNIQYF. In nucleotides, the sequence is TGTGCCAGCAGCTCTGGACTAGCGGGGGGAAAAAACATTCAGTACTTC.